This T cell receptor (beta chain) was recovered during a study of T cells in Graves' hyperthyroidism and ophthalmopathy. Germline CDR1 is KGHDR and CDR2 is SFDVKD. This CDR3 has 14 residues. Trimming took 3 bases from V and 9 from J, leaving 14 bases between them. This clonotype has ten or more counts. Researchers amplified the TCR beta CDR3 regions from RNA transcripts. TCR CDR3 regions were first amplified by RT-PCR with HTBI primers. MiXCR, run by TCRdb on the multiplex PCR reads, gives a single entry per CDR3 protein. The sample contains 650,000 to 700,000 distinct CDR3 sequences, around 15% of which appear only once.

The rearrangement links TRBV24-1 to TRBJ2-4, with TRBD1 as a possible D gene (6 bases). This TCR came from a man aged 45-60 years with Graves' hyperthyroidism. The sample comprised blood. The CDR3 DNA sequence: TGTGCCACCAGTGATCGGACAGCTTCGGCCATTCAGTACTTC. Its protein is CATSDRTASAIQYF.